A single sample is the source of the 10 T cell receptor beta chains below, sequenced in a study of cytomegalovirus exposure and HLA in healthy donors. The PCR made use of 60 Vbeta and 13 Jbeta primers. This table comes from immunoSEQ multiplex PCR, and its TCRdb copy is limited to in-frame clones, with some not included. The table includes some 98,000 clones, roughly 10% detected once. The sequenced material came from PBMCs. These receptors were taken from a man in his fifties or sixties in good health and CMV-seropositive.

This clone showed up just a few times. The V call is TRBV5-1, the J call TRBJ2-2; 7 bases are a match to TRBD1. The CDR3 has 16 residues. The germline CDR1 and CDR2 sequences are SGHRS and YFSETQ. Trimming cost V 0 bases and J 5 bases; bases outside gene matches: 7. The CDR3 sequence is CASSLEGTEFTGELFF. As DNA, the CDR3 is TGCGCCAGCAGCTTGGAGGGGACAGAGTTTACCGGGGAGCTGTTTTTT.

This clone was counted a few times. V is TRBV5-1 and J is TRBJ1-1; 8 bases fit TRBD1. This CDR3 contains 16 residues. With 4 bases clipped from V and 1 base from J, the junction kept 9 bases outside the gene matches. The germline gives CDR1 SGHRS, CDR2 YFSETQ. CDR3 in DNA: TGCGCCAGCAGCACTCAGGACAGGGCCAGGAACACTGAAGCTTTCTTT. It translates to CASSTQDRARNTEAFF.

This clone showed up just a few times. The rearrangement uses TRBV9 and TRBJ2-1, with a tentative D call TRBD2 (5 bases). Deletions cut 4 bases from V and 2 bases from J, with 19 bases between. The CDR3 spans 17 residues. Germline V CDR1 and CDR2: SGDLS, YYNGEE. In nucleotides, the CDR3 is TGTGCCAGCAGCAGCCGCCCGGGTGGAGCGGCCTACAATGAGCAGTTCTTC. Translating it yields CASSSRPGGAAYNEQFF.

This clone was detected only a few times. Other DNA sequences within the sample encode an identical CDR3. This chain joins TRBV7-9 and TRBJ2-3; 8 nucleotides agree with TRBD1. The CDR3 contains 14 residues. The ends lost 5 bases at V and 0 bases at J; junction bases unmatched: 1. Germline CDR1 and CDR2: SEHNR and FQNEAQ (reference sequence). The chain's CDR3 is CASSDRGSTDTQYF. Here the CDR3 DNA reads TGTGCCAGCAGCGACAGGGGAAGCACAGATACGCAGTATTTT.

The rearrangement uses TRBV30 and TRBJ1-5; possibly TRBD1 for D (6 bases). Germline values: CDR1 GTSNPN, CDR2 SVGIG (reference sequence). This CDR3 has 12 residues. With 2 bases removed from V and 6 bases from J, the gap between germline ends came to 8 bases. CDR3 amino acids: CAWSLGGQPQHF. CDR3 DNA sequence: TGTGCCTGGAGTCTAGGGGGTCAGCCCCAGCATTTT.

The chain has TRBV5-1 and TRBJ1-5, with D tentatively TRBD1 (5 bases). Germline V gene sequence: CDR1 SGHRS, CDR2 YFSETQ. Trimming cost V 7 bases and J 0 bases, with 17 bases left between them. CDR3 length equals 16 residues. As DNA, the CDR3 is TGCGCCAGCCGAAACCGTACAGGAAATAGCAATCAGCCCCAGCATTTT. Protein sequence: CASRNRTGNSNQPQHF.

V gene TRBV5-6 combines with J gene TRBJ2-1, with a weak D call TRBD2 (6 bases). There are 13 residues in the CDR3. Germline V gene data show CDR1 as SGHDT and CDR2 as YYEEEE. Trimming shortened V by 8 bases and J by 2 bases, and 11 bases separated the two germline ends. The CDR3 is CASWREAYNEQFF. The CDR3 region has the DNA TGTGCCAGTTGGAGGGAGGCCTACAATGAGCAGTTCTTC.

Concerning this clone: Sequence at one end of the junction differs from germline and may be a read error. V is TRBV7-7 and J is TRBJ2-5; 12 nucleotides line up with TRBD2. The CDR3 runs to 17 residues. The germline CDR1 and CDR2 sequences are SSHAT and FNYEAQ (reference sequence). The CDR3: CASSSSLASGRVETQYF. For the CDR3, the DNA is TGTGCTAGCAGCTCATCCCTGGCTAGCGGGAGGGTAGAGACCCAGTACTTC.

V and J are TRBV6-1 and TRBJ1-5; perhaps TRBD1 as D (6 bases). The CDR3 length is 18 residues. Trimming pared 4 bases from V and 1 base from J, leaving 20 bases between. The germline V gene encodes CDR1 MNHNS and CDR2 SASEGT. CDR3 bases: TGTGCCAGCAGTGCATTATACCAACAGGGAAGGAGCAATCAGCCCCAGCATTTT. Its translation is CASSALYQQGRSNQPQHF.

This clone appeared a few times. The chain employs TRBV29-1 and TRBJ2-1; the match to TRBD2 covers 7 bases. This CDR3 spans 15 amino acids. Trimming at V came to 1 base and at J to 4 bases, leaving 7 bases not matched to a gene. Germline assignment: CDR1 SQVTM and CDR2 ANQGSEA. The CDR3 sequence is CSVEGPSGVYNEQFF. The CDR3 bases are TGCAGCGTTGAAGGTCCCAGCGGGGTGTACAATGAGCAGTTCTTC.